This TCR beta chain derives from a study of cytotoxic CD8 clonotypes in ibrutinib-treated CLL. The CDR3 is 16 amino acids. Looked up from germline, CDR1 is PRHDT and CDR2 is FYEKMQ (reference sequence). V dropped 5 bases and J dropped 8 bases, with 22 bases sitting between them. Assay: immunoSEQ multiplex PCR; the TCRdb copy retains only in-frame clones and omits some. The profile shows roughly 180,000 clones, over 60% of them singletons. Sequences were derived from PBMCs, sampled after 24 months of ibrutinib treatment. This chain uses TRBV13 with TRBJ2-1; D possibly uses TRBD1 or TRBD2 (5 bases each). The sequence was obtained from a human donor with chronic lymphocytic leukemia. For the CDR3, the DNA is TGTGCCAGCAGCCTTTCGGGGCTCCACAATCGCTATGAGCAGTTCTTC. Encoded protein: CASSLSGLHNRYEQFF.